This passage covers 30 T cell receptor beta chains from one sample sequenced in a study of HIV-infected patients and healthy controls. cDNA was made from 500 ng RNA using alpha and beta constant primers. Each of the alpha and beta chains got its own library through chain-specific third strand synthesis with indices. TCRdb analysed the 5' RACE reads with MiXCR anew, one entry per CDR3 protein. The profile shows around 4,300 distinct CDR3 sequences, about 8.2% of them singletons. All unsorted peripheral T cells were captured because whole blood was used without fractionation. The sequencing here drew on blood, taken before antiretroviral therapy. The receptor set was obtained from an adult with HIV infection.

This clonotype has ten or more counts. V gene TRBV7-9 combines with J gene TRBJ2-3; 7 nucleotides agree with TRBD2. The junction had 6 bases not matched to a gene; V was cut back by 3 bases and J by 0 bases. The CDR3 covers 16 residues. Germline V gives CDR1 SEHNR, CDR2 FQNEAQ (reference sequence). The CDR3 DNA is TGTGCCAGCAGCTTGCTGGCTAGCGGTAGCACAGATACGCAGTATTTT. Amino acid sequence: CASSLLASGSTDTQYF. Full variable domain (outside the CDR3, taken from reference TRBV7-9 and TRBJ2-3): DTGVSQNPRHKITKRGQNVTFRCDPISEHNRLYWYRQTLGQGPEFLTYFQNEAQLEKSRLLSDRFSAERPKGSFSTLEIQRTEQGDSAMYLCASSLLASGSTDTQYFGPGTRLTVL.

This clonotype rates as medium-sized. The CDR3 spells CASSYDRGEQYF. The CDR3 coding sequence is TGTGCCAGCAGCTACGACAGGGGCGAGCAGTACTTC. The rearrangement uses TRBV28 and TRBJ2-7; 8 positions match TRBD1. Germline V gene data show CDR1 as MDHEN and CDR2 as SYDVKM. V shed 6 bases, J shed 6 bases, and the junction held 4 bases outside the gene matches. The length of the CDR3 is 12 residues.

This clonotype is categorized as medium-sized (0.01 to 0.1%). V gene TRBV12-3 or TRBV12-4 combines with J gene TRBJ1-3; 9 bases map to TRBD1. This CDR3 has 16 residues. Germline trimming cut 5 bases from V and 0 bases from J; bases unmatched to any gene: 5. This CDR3 is CASSRGQGLSGNTIYF. The CDR3 DNA reads TGTGCCAGCAGTAGGGGACAGGGACTCTCTGGAAACACCATATATTTT.

This clonotype was counted many times. The rearrangement joins TRBV6-5 to TRBJ2-1; 8 positions agree with TRBD2. Germline CDR1 and CDR2: MNHEY and SVGAGI. Trimming cost V 5 bases and J 4 bases; bases outside gene matches: 7. The CDR3 is made up of 15 amino acids. The CDR3, as DNA: TGTGCCAGCAGTCGGGGGGGGGGTTTATACAATGAGCAGTTCTTC. It specifies CASSRGGGLYNEQFF.

The rearrangement links TRBV28 to TRBJ2-7; maybe TRBD1 (5 bases). CDR1 is MDHEN and CDR2 is SYDVKM in the germline V gene. CDR3 length equals 13 residues. V lost 5 bases and J 3 bases, leaving 11 bases between the germline ends. CDR3 sequence (DNA): TGTGCCAGCAGTCCTCCAAGGGGCTACGAGCAGTACTTC. Amino acid sequence: CASSPPRGYEQYF.

This clonotype showed up many times. The chain carries TRBV2 and TRBJ2-7; D is unclear. The CDR3 has 14 amino acids. Trimming removed 6 bases from V and 0 bases from J, with 12 bases in between. Germline V gene data show CDR1 as SNHLY and CDR2 as FYNNEI. CDR3 coding DNA: TGTGCCAGCAGAATGGGGTCCAGCTCCTACGAGCAGTACTTC. The encoded protein is CASRMGSSSYEQYF.

The table lists this clonotype with many counts. The chain couples TRBV6-6 to TRBJ1-4, with D possibly being TRBD1 (5 bases). CDR1 is MNHNY and CDR2 is SVGAGI in the germline V gene (reference sequence). This CDR3 region has 13 residues. V gave up 10 bases and J gave up 8 bases, with 17 bases separating them. CDR3 amino acids: CATRLEGQEKLFF. The CDR3 DNA is TGTGCCACCCGACTCGAGGGGCAAGAAAAACTGTTTTTT.

This clonotype qualifies as medium-sized. The gene calls are TRBV20-1 and TRBJ2-1; maybe TRBD2 (5 bases). There are 15 residues in the CDR3. In germline, CDR1 is DFQATT, CDR2 SNEGSKA (reference sequence). Trimming pared 3 bases from V and 8 bases from J, leaving 20 bases between. The DNA for the CDR3 is TGCAGTGCTAGCCTTCCTAGCCAGGCTGGCGATGAGCAGTTCTTC. Residues: CSASLPSQAGDEQFF.

The chain carries TRBV11-2 and TRBJ2-3, with D possibly being TRBD2 (6 bases). Trimming cost V 6 bases and J 6 bases, with 16 bases left between them. Germline CDR1 is SGHAT and CDR2 is FQNNGV. CDR3 length: 14 amino acids. CDR3 region: CASSRSRERDTQYF. The DNA of the CDR3 is TGTGCCAGCAGTCGAAGCCGGGAGCGTGATACGCAGTATTTT.

This clonotype is medium-sized. V and J are TRBV29-1 and TRBJ1-1, with 8 bases that match TRBD1. Germline CDR1 reads SQVTM; CDR2 reads ANQGSEA. This CDR3 region has 13 residues. Unmatched junction bases numbered 1, after V lost 4 bases and J lost 0 bases. This CDR3 reads CSVGTGMNTEAFF. DNA for the CDR3: TGCAGCGTTGGGACAGGGATGAACACTGAAGCTTTCTTT. Filled out from reference TRBV29-1 and TRBJ1-1, the complete variable domain reads SAVISQKPSRDICQRGTSLTIQCQVDSQVTMMFWYRQQPGQSLTLIATANQGSEATYESGFVIDKFPISRPNLTFSTLTVSNMSPEDSSIYLCSVGTGMNTEAFFGQGTRLTVV.

This chain uses TRBV3-1 with TRBJ2-2; D may be TRBD1 (5 bases). This CDR3 has 13 residues. Germline V gives CDR1 LGHDT, CDR2 YNNKEL (reference sequence). V dropped 7 bases and J dropped 6 bases, with 12 bases sitting between them. The CDR3 nucleotides are TGTGCCAGCAACCCTAGGGGTTCCGGGGAGCTGTTTTTT. It codes for CASNPRGSGELFF.

This chain uses TRBV7-9 with TRBJ1-1; a possible D gene is TRBD1 (5 bases). The CDR3 contains 12 residues. The ends were cut back, 3 bases at V and 10 bases at J, with 12 bases in the middle. Germline-derived CDR1 and CDR2 are SEHNR and FQNEAQ (reference sequence). CDR3 amino acids: CASSLMGLGAFF. For the CDR3, the DNA is TGTGCCAGCAGCTTGATGGGGCTAGGAGCTTTCTTT. Full variable domain (missing parts from reference TRBV7-9 and TRBJ1-1): DTGVSQNPRHKITKRGQNVTFRCDPISEHNRLYWYRQTLGQGPEFLTYFQNEAQLEKSRLLSDRFSAERPKGSFSTLEIQRTEQGDSAMYLCASSLMGLGAFFGQGTRLTVV.

This rearrangement joins TRBV30 to TRBJ2-1; D is unresolved. Germline CDR1 GTSNPN, CDR2 SVGIG (reference sequence). V lost 0 bases and J 8 bases, leaving 8 bases between the germline ends. The CDR3 is made up of 12 amino acids. This chain's CDR3 is CAWSVSLDEQFF. CDR3 nucleotide sequence: TGTGCCTGGAGTGTAAGTTTGGATGAGCAGTTCTTC.

V and J are TRBV28 and TRBJ1-1; D call uncertain. V was pared by 5 bases and J by 4 bases, with 8 bases between. CDR3 size: 12 residues. Germline values: CDR1 MDHEN, CDR2 SYDVKM. CDR3 sequence (DNA): TGTGCCAGCAGTCTCGACCCCACTGAAGCTTTCTTT. As protein: CASSLDPTEAFF.

This clonotype showed up many times. CDR3 in DNA: TGTGCCAGCAGCTTCAAGGAAGAGACCCAGTACTTC. It translates to CASSFKEETQYF. V and J are TRBV5-4 and TRBJ2-5; D gene ambiguous. The CDR3 extends over 12 amino acids. Germline V gives CDR1 SGHNT, CDR2 YYREEE (reference sequence). Trimming cost V 2 bases and J 3 bases, with 5 bases left between them.

This clonotype was recorded a few times. V is TRBV15 and J is TRBJ2-1; D is possibly TRBD2 (6 bases). Trimming removed 0 bases from V and 0 bases from J, with 12 bases in between. Germline lookup yields CDR1 LNHNV and CDR2 YYDKDF (reference sequence). This CDR3 is built from 17 residues. The DNA of the CDR3 is TGTGCCACCAGCAGAGATGGGACTCCTAACTCCTACAATGAGCAGTTCTTC. Its protein is CATSRDGTPNSYNEQFF.

This clonotype was seen repeatedly, ten times or more. The chain is built from TRBV5-5 and TRBJ2-1; 9 bases agree with TRBD1. Germline CDR1 and CDR2: SGHKS and YYEKEE (reference sequence). The CDR3 has 15 amino acids. V shed 3 bases and J 7 bases; nucleotides not matched to a gene: 8. The CDR3 is CASSYRTGELNEQFF. In nucleotides, the CDR3 is TGTGCCAGCAGCTACAGGACAGGGGAGTTGAATGAGCAGTTCTTC.

CDR3 DNA: TGTGCCACGAACAAGGCGGACCTCTCCTACAATGAGCAGTTCTTC. Amino acid sequence: CATNKADLSYNEQFF. This rearrangement joins TRBV7-6 to TRBJ2-1; D ambiguous. Germline V gives CDR1 SGHVS, CDR2 FNYEAQ. The CDR3 runs 15 residues. Deletions cut 10 bases from V and 0 bases from J, with 16 bases between.

This clonotype ranks as medium-sized. The V call is TRBV6-5, the J call TRBJ2-7, with TRBD2 matching over 14 bases. This CDR3 has 15 residues. Germline V lookup: CDR1 MNHEY, CDR2 SVGAGI. The V segment lost 5 bases and the J segment 4 bases; nucleotides outside the gene matches: 4. The DNA for the CDR3 is TGTGCCAGCAGTAATCGACTAGCGGGAGGGTACGAGCAGTACTTC. Its protein is CASSNRLAGGYEQYF.

This clonotype occurred many times. V and J are TRBV21-1 and TRBJ1-3; the table's D gene call, TRBD1, was not cross checked with the DNA. TRBV21-1 is a known pseudogene. CDR3 length equals 20 residues. The CDR3, as DNA: TGTGCCAGCAGCAAAACCGACCGACAGGGGGCCTACTACCGCGGAAACACCATATATTTT. Encoded protein: CASSKTDRQGAYYRGNTIYF.

The chain carries TRBV6-1 and TRBJ2-2, with D tentatively TRBD1 (6 bases). Germline CDR1 and CDR2: MNHNS and SASEGT. The CDR3 consists of 17 residues. Trimming pared 6 bases from V and 1 base from J, leaving 18 bases between. Here the CDR3 reads CASSLLKDSWNTGELFF. For the CDR3, the DNA is TGTGCCAGCAGCCTCTTAAAGGACAGTTGGAACACCGGGGAGCTGTTTTTT.

This clonotype qualifies as medium-sized (0.01 to 0.1%). The chain carries TRBV9 and TRBJ1-1, with TRBD1 identical over 9 bases. The CDR3 runs 13 residues. Per the germline V gene, CDR1 is SGDLS and CDR2 is YYNGEE. Trimming removed 10 bases from V and 5 bases from J; junction bases left unmatched: 9. The CDR3 protein is CAAEQGASTEAFF. CDR3 bases: TGTGCCGCAGAACAGGGGGCGAGTACTGAAGCTTTCTTT.

Sample share makes this clonotype medium-sized. CDR3 residues: CASSYKGQLYGYTF. The CDR3 DNA reads as TGTGCCAGCAGTTACAAGGGCCAACTCTATGGCTACACCTTC. This chain uses TRBV6-5 with TRBJ1-2, with no clear D. CDR1 is MNHEY, CDR2 SVGAGI, per germline. The CDR3 spans 14 residues. Trimming cost V 2 bases and J 4 bases, with 11 bases left between them.

This clonotype counts as medium-sized (0.01 to 0.1%). This chain connects TRBV6-6 to TRBJ2-3; maybe TRBD2 (6 bases). Per the germline V gene, CDR1 is MNHNY and CDR2 is SVGAGI (reference sequence). This CDR3 is 15 amino acids long. V was shortened by 8 bases and J by 0 bases, with 15 bases between the two germline ends. The CDR3 loop is CASWEALWSTDTQYF. The CDR3 nucleotides read TGTGCCAGCTGGGAGGCCTTATGGAGCACAGATACGCAGTATTTT.

V is TRBV7-9 and J is TRBJ1-3; maybe TRBD1 (5 bases). The CDR3 runs to 15 residues. Trimming cost V 3 bases and J 0 bases, with 9 bases left between them. Germline CDR1 is SEHNR and CDR2 is FQNEAQ (reference sequence). This CDR3 is CASSLGVDSGNTIYF. The CDR3 region has the DNA TGTGCCAGCAGCTTGGGGGTCGACTCTGGAAACACCATATATTTT. Looking up the rest from reference TRBV7-9 and TRBJ1-3 gives the full variable domain: DTGVSQNPRHKITKRGQNVTFRCDPISEHNRLYWYRQTLGQGPEFLTYFQNEAQLEKSRLLSDRFSAERPKGSFSTLEIQRTEQGDSAMYLCASSLGVDSGNTIYFGEGSWLTVV.

This clonotype was picked up many times. V gene TRBV20-1 combines with J gene TRBJ1-5; possibly TRBD1 for D (5 bases). Per the germline V gene, CDR1 is DFQATT and CDR2 is SNEGSKA (reference sequence). The CDR3 loop spans 15 amino acids. Trimming removed 2 bases from V and 3 bases from J, with 14 bases in between. CDR3 DNA: TGCAGTGCTAGACCTAGGGAAGGGGTCAATCAGCCCCAGCATTTT. Protein sequence: CSARPREGVNQPQHF.

By share, this clonotype ranks as medium-sized. This chain joins TRBV19 and TRBJ2-5; D is possibly TRBD1 (6 bases). From germline, CDR1 is LNHDA and CDR2 SQIVND (reference sequence). V lost 3 bases to trimming and J lost 5 bases, with 16 bases between them. The CDR3 consists of 15 residues. The CDR3 coding sequence is TGTGCCAGTAGTATCCAGGCCCAAAGGGGGGAGACCCAGTACTTC. This codes for CASSIQAQRGETQYF.

This clonotype qualifies as medium-sized. The chain links TRBV6-4 to TRBJ2-2; TRBD2 agrees at 12 bases. This CDR3 comprises 15 residues. Germline V CDR1 and CDR2: MRHNA, SNTAGT. J gave up 6 bases and V 4 bases, and 3 bases lay outside the gene matches. CDR3 DNA sequence: TGTGCCAGCAGTGGACTAGCGGGAGAGTCCGGGGAGCTGTTTTTT. It codes for CASSGLAGESGELFF.

This clonotype was detected ten times or more. The genes are TRBV28 and TRBJ1-1; 10 positions match TRBD1. The V and J ends lost 6 bases and 2 bases, in that order; junction bases with no gene match: 9. Per the germline V gene, CDR1 is MDHEN and CDR2 is SYDVKM. CDR3 length equals 16 residues. The CDR3 loop reads CASSSARQGANTEAFF. CDR3 DNA: TGTGCCAGCAGCTCGGCAAGACAGGGGGCAAACACTGAAGCTTTCTTT.

The rearrangement joins TRBV19 to TRBJ2-7; TRBD2 is a possible D gene (5 bases). V was cut by 7 bases and J by 1 base, with 14 bases left in between. The germline CDR1 and CDR2 sequences are LNHDA and SQIVND (reference sequence). The CDR3 is 14 amino acids. DNA of the CDR3: TGTGCCAGTACCCCTGGAGGACTGTCCTACGAGCAGTACTTC. It codes for CASTPGGLSYEQYF.